This T cell receptor beta chain was profiled in a study of regulatory T cells in long-lasting Graves disease (dated by TCRdb to the early 2020s). At the level of the whole study: In the newly diagnosed Graves' disease group, patients had been taking antithyroid drugs for less than 3 months. The study was registered as a clinical trial and conducted in China. Patients with persistent Graves' disease were compared with patients with newly diagnosed Graves' disease using TCR sequencing and RNA sequencing of peripheral blood. A total of some 33 samples were covered by TCR sequencing, comprising 13 persistent and 20 or so newly diagnosed Graves' disease patients.

Points on this clonotype: The antigen it binds to is not known. It has no much larger one-base neighbor in the sample; base qualities were not kept.

Overall results and qualifications from the work: As a limitation, the authors acknowledged that the small sample size may reduce accuracy. Preferential use of TRBV28, TRBJ1-2 and TRBJ2-5 was observed in persistent disease, whereas TRBV20-1 and TRBJ2-1 were favored in newly diagnosed disease. Only the TCR beta chain was sequenced and analyzed. Persistent patients shared more public clonotypes among themselves (around 3,000) than newly diagnosed patients did (nearly 1,000). Peripheral blood alone was examined, since thyroid tissue, which constituted the primary lesion, could not be accessed. Lower TCR Shannon entropy and fewer highly expanded clones were observed in persistent Graves' disease patients than in newly diagnosed patients, which suggested clonal expansion.

Inclusive of the bounding cysteine and phenylalanine, the CDR3 is 14 residues long. Kept here is only the CDR3 DNA, which spans 42 bases and is read in frame from base 1. As encoded in the germline V gene, CDR1 is SGHTA while CDR2 is FQGNSA. V loses 7 bases, J loses 9 bases, and the germline ends lie 19 bases apart. Explained via the paper, the time point label denotes: newly diagnosed GD, antithyroid drugs for less than 3 months. RNA was extracted from PBMCs in TRIzol for both TCR sequencing and RNA sequencing. The diagnosis of Graves' disease followed American Thyroid Association guidelines. Patients for the study were recruited at an endocrinology department in Xi'an, China. From each patient, around 9 milliliters of peripheral blood was collected into an EDTA anticoagulant tube. PBMCs were isolated by Ficoll Paque Plus density gradient separation without further T cell sorting. RNA quality was checked with an Agilent 2100 Bioanalyzer and agarose gel, and concentration with a NanoDrop 2000.

Libraries were prepared through multiplex PCR. Sequencing instrument: Illumina HiSeq 4000. TCR beta libraries were built with iRepertoire HTBI primers and Arm-PCR amplification of CDR3 regions. PCR products were gel purified before sequencing. As for the authors' bioinformatics: A total of under 80 TRBV and some 15 TRBJ segments were identified across samples and were used for gene usage analysis of CDR3 amino acid clonotypes. Filtered high-quality paired reads were merged into contigs using COPE and FqMerger. BLAST was used to align contigs to IMGT TRBV, TRBD and TRBJ reference genes, with CDR3 defined following IMGT. Any clonotype with a frequency above 0.1% was counted as a highly expanded clone. Shannon entropy was used to measure repertoire diversity, and the Gini coefficient was used to measure V-J evenness. Public clonotypes were defined as clonotypes shared by more than one individual. Starting from the raw public reads, TCRdb applied fastp trimming at Q25, assembled clones with MiXCR and retained in-frame beta chains. Each CDR3 protein gets just one entry, which takes the most common genes and DNA from the rows behind it. The V and J calls reflect TCRdb's pipeline rather than the authors' work. The table for this sample lists about 320,000 distinct CDR3 sequences; roughly 18% of them were counted only once. The top ten hold 35% to 45% of the sample.

This TCR was sampled from a female donor with Graves disease. This material consisted of peripheral blood mononuclear cells (PBMCs), taken at new diagnosis, from a patient treated with antithyroid drugs. The sequence joins TRBV7-2 to TRBJ1-5, with the D gene not clear enough to name. CDR3 protein: CASTLNRAVRPQHF. At the DNA level, the sequence is TGTGCCAGCACCCTTAACAGAGCAGTAAGGCCCCAGCATTTT.